The 4 T cell receptor beta chains presented below share a single source sample, sequenced in a study of cytomegalovirus exposure and HLA in healthy donors. Primers for the PCR totalled 60 Vbeta and 13 Jbeta. Measured with immunoSEQ multiplex PCR; TCRdb has only the in-frame clones, and not every one. The sample carries 150,000 to 250,000 clones, 75% to 85% recorded once. The sample comprised PBMCs. These receptors came from a woman aged 50 to 65 in good health and CMV-seronegative.

The CDR3, as DNA: TGTGCCAGCAGTGACGACAGCTCTCGCTACAATGAGCAGTTCTTC. Amino acids: CASSDDSSRYNEQFF. The chain recombines TRBV2 with TRBJ2-1, with TRBD1 as a possible D gene (5 bases). This CDR3 has 15 residues. The germline V gene has CDR1 SNHLY and CDR2 FYNNEI. V lost 3 bases to trimming and J lost 3 bases, with 12 bases between them.

This clone was seen only a few times. CDR3 coding DNA: TGTGCCAGCACCCCACAGGGGTCCCCTGGGGCCAACGTCCTGACTTTC. As protein: CASTPQGSPGANVLTF. V gene TRBV2 combines with J gene TRBJ2-6; TRBD1 aligns across 7 bases. The CDR3 contains 16 residues. Germline values: CDR1 SNHLY, CDR2 FYNNEI. V shed 7 bases and J 2 bases; nucleotides not matched to a gene: 8.

The chain recombines TRBV10-3 with TRBJ2-1; D is undetermined. CDR1 is ENHRY, CDR2 SYGVKD, per germline. Trimming took 0 bases from V and 6 from J, leaving 6 bases between them. The CDR3 is 13 residues long. The CDR3 spells CAISESSVNEQFF. CDR3 in DNA: TGTGCCATCAGTGAGTCAAGCGTCAATGAGCAGTTCTTC.

J is TRBJ1-5 and V is TRBV6-6; D ambiguous. V lost 2 bases, J lost 3 bases, and 8 bases lay in between. The germline gives CDR1 MNHNY, CDR2 SVGAGI (reference sequence). The CDR3 is made up of 14 amino acids. CDR3 DNA: TGTGCCAGCAGTTACCGGGAGGACAATCAGCCCCAGCATTTT. Its translation is CASSYREDNQPQHF.